Sequencing of this TCR beta chain was carried out in a study of long-term antiretroviral therapy in people with HIV. Study background: It was about a decade before the 2015 immediate-ART recommendation that the earliest samples were taken.

Worth noting for this clone: Its antigen is undetermined.

Samples were assayed with immunoSEQ v3.0 at survey level. Repertoires were generated with immunoSEQ multiplex PCR, while TCRdb's copy carries only in-frame clones and drops some. The sample records fewer than 25,000 clones, 80% being singletons. Study-wide points: Clones showing expansion before ART dominated the repertoire at all time points. Diversity increased after ART yet remained lower than in transplant donor controls.

The V gene's germline CDR1 is SGDLS and CDR2 YYNGEE. After removal of 3 bases from V and 3 bases from J, the junction contained 1 base not matched to a gene. There are 14 residues in the CDR3. The chain joins TRBV9 to TRBJ2-3; 10 bases are shared with TRBD2. The TCR was taken from a woman in her twenties or thirties with HIV. The sequencing used unsorted PBMCs, collected 2.9 years after starting antiretroviral therapy. The CDR3 protein is CASSGTSGTDTQYF. DNA of the CDR3: TGTGCCAGCAGCGGGACTAGCGGAACAGATACGCAGTATTTT.